This TCR beta chain comes out of a study of T cells in Graves' hyperthyroidism and ophthalmopathy. Researchers took RNA transcripts and amplified the TCR beta CDR3 regions from them. First-round RT-PCR targeting the TCR CDR3 was performed with the HTBI primer set. In TCRdb, the multiplex PCR reads were re-called with MiXCR into one record per CDR3 protein. The data hold 240,000 or so distinct CDR3 sequences, with 15% to 20% observed a single time. This clonotype was picked up many times. Its cognate antigen is unknown. Study-wide points: Ophthalmopathy, as predicted by the model, came a median approximately 5.9 months after the prediction.

Germline CDR1 and CDR2: SNHLY and FYNNEI. Germline trimming cut 1 base from V and 1 base from J; bases unmatched to any gene: 16. CDR3 length: 20 amino acids. This sequence joins TRBV2 and TRBJ2-3; 8 nucleotides match TRBD2. The sequenced sample consisted of blood. The TCR originated in a woman under 30 with Graves' ophthalmopathy. As DNA, the CDR3 is TGTGCCAGCAGTGAAGAACCCCTTTCCCAGGGACTAGGCCGCACAGATACGCAGTATTTT. Translation gives CASSEEPLSQGLGRTDTQYF. The full variable domain, its missing parts supplied by reference TRBV2 and TRBJ2-3, is EPEVTQTPSHQVTQMGQEVILRCVPISNHLYFYWYRQILGQKVEFLVSFYNNEISEKSEIFDDQFSVERPDGSNFTLKIRSTKLEDSAMYFCASSEEPLSQGLGRTDTQYFGPGTRLTVL.